Below, 8 T cell receptor beta chains from the same sample are listed, as sequenced in a study of OX40 agonist ivuxolimab in advanced cancers. The data were produced by immunoSEQ multiplex PCR, yet TCRdb's version contains in-frame clones alone and is incomplete. The table shows 7,500 to 9,500 clones, with 66% occurring only once. Here the sequenced sample was CD4+ or CD8+ T cells sorted from blood, taken in a trial of the OX40 agonist ivuxolimab. The receptors here all came from an adult with an advanced solid tumor such as melanoma, head and neck, liver or kidney cancer.

V usage is TRBV9 and J usage is TRBJ2-5; no definite D call. V dropped 0 bases and J dropped 5 bases, with 14 bases sitting between them. CDR3 length equals 15 residues. The V gene's germline CDR1 is SGDLS and CDR2 YYNGEE. In DNA, the CDR3 is TGTGCCAGCAGCGTAGAATCCAGCCTAGGGGAGACCCAGTACTTC. Its protein product is CASSVESSLGETQYF. The full variable domain, its missing parts supplied by reference TRBV9 and TRBJ2-5, is DSGVTQTPKHLITATGQRVTLRCSPRSGDLSVYWYQQSLDQGLQFLIQYYNGEERAKGNILERFSAQQFPDLHSELNLSSLELGDSALYFCASSVESSLGETQYFGPGTRLLVL.

This clone was detected only once. The chain is built from TRBV9 and TRBJ2-1, with TRBD2 matching over 8 bases. The CDR3 totals 15 residues. The V and J ends lost 2 bases and 7 bases, in that order; junction bases with no gene match: 8. Germline V CDR1 and CDR2: SGDLS, YYNGEE. The CDR3 DNA is TGTGCCAGCAGCGTCTCGGGACTAGGAACGAATGAGCAGTTCTTC. This translates into CASSVSGLGTNEQFF.

The chain couples TRBV19 to TRBJ1-1, with TRBD1 identical over 7 bases. The CDR3 covers 12 residues. Germline V CDR1 and CDR2: LNHDA, SQIVND (reference sequence). With 5 bases clipped from V and 8 bases from J, the junction kept 5 bases outside the gene matches. The CDR3 protein is CASSLQTGEAFF. The CDR3 nucleotides read TGTGCCAGTAGTCTTCAGACAGGGGAAGCTTTCTTT.

The chain has TRBV13 and TRBJ1-1; perhaps TRBD1 as D (5 bases). This CDR3 has 17 amino acids. With 0 bases removed from V and 1 base from J, the gap between germline ends came to 15 bases. CDR1 is PRHDT, CDR2 FYEKMQ, per germline (reference sequence). The chain's CDR3 is CASSLGRESPTNTEAFF. CDR3 coding DNA: TGTGCCAGCAGCTTAGGCAGGGAATCCCCCACGAACACTGAAGCTTTCTTT.

The chain employs TRBV25-1 and TRBJ2-7, with 8 positions matching TRBD2. The CDR3 is 14 residues long. The germline V gene has CDR1 MGHDK and CDR2 SYGVNS. The V gene end was trimmed by 5 bases and the J gene end by 3 bases; junction bases not matched to a gene: 6. The CDR3 region is CASSLAGSLYEQYF. The CDR3 nucleotides read TGTGCCAGCAGTTTAGCGGGATCCCTCTACGAGCAGTACTTC.

The chain recombines TRBV5-4 with TRBJ1-1; D remains unclear. The CDR3 spans 13 residues. CDR1 and CDR2 from the germline V gene are SGHNT and YYREEE (reference sequence). Trimming took off 1 base at V and 0 bases at J, with 4 bases between the two ends. CDR3 in amino acids: CASSLSVNTEAFF. The CDR3 DNA follows: TGTGCCAGCAGCTTGTCCGTGAACACTGAAGCTTTCTTT.

This rearrangement joins TRBV6-4 to TRBJ1-1, with a possible D match to TRBD1 (5 bases). The CDR3 has 12 amino acids. CDR1 is MRHNA and CDR2 is SNTAGT in the germline V gene. V was trimmed by 4 bases and J by 5 bases, leaving 8 bases between them. The DNA of the CDR3 is TGTGCCAGCAGTGGGGGGGGTACTGAAGCTTTCTTT. Translation: CASSGGGTEAFF.

This clone was found a few times. The J gene is TRBJ2-1, the V gene TRBV19; D unresolved. This CDR3 has 13 residues. V gave up 1 base and J gave up 4 bases, with 5 bases separating them. Germline CDR1 and CDR2: LNHDA and SQIVND (reference sequence). The CDR3 nucleotides read TGTGCCAGTAGTATAGCGGAGTACAATGAGCAGTTCTTC. It encodes CASSIAEYNEQFF.